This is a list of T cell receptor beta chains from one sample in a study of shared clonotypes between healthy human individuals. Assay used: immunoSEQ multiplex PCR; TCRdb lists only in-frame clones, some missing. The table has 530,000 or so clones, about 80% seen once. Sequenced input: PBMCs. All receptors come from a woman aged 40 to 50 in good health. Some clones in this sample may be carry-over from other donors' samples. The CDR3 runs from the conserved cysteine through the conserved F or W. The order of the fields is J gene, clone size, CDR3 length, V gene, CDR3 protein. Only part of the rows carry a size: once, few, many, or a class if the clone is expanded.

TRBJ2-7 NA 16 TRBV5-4 CASSLGGAPVHYEQYF
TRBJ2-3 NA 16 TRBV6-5 CASSYSTSGRVGTQYF
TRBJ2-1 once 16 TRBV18 CASSLSPTSGRAEQFF
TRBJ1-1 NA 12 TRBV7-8 CASRPTGGEAFF
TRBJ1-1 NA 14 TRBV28 CASSLVPGETEAFF
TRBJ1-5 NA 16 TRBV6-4 CASLGANEACNQPQHF
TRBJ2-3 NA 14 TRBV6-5 CASSYSDSTDTQYF
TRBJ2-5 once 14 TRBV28 CASQTGTGRETQYF
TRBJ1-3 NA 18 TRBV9 CASSVAPGDTSSGNTIYF
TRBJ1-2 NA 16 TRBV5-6 CASRAGTGPTNYGYTF
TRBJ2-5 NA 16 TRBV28 CASSTGTSGYQETQYF
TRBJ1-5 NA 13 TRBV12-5 CASGLSERSPQHF
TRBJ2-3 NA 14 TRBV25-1 CASSEILGVYTQYF
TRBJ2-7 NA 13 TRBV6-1 CASKRTGSYEQYF
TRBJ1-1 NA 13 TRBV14 CASTWTGGTEAFF
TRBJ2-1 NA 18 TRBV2 CASKMPGQGTGGHNEQFF
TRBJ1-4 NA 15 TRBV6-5 CASRRKTGGIEKLFF
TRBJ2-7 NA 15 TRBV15 CATSRGGTGVLEQYF
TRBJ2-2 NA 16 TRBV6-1 CASSDSGQPNTGELFF
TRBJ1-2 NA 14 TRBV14 CASSPPGHNYGYTF
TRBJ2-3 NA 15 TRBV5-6 CASSSGARYTDTQYF
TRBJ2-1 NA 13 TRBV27 CASRRQTYNEQFF
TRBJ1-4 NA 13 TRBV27 CASSLVQNEKLFF
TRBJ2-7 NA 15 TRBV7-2 CASRILAGDTYEQYF
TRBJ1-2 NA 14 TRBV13 CASSLMFRRKGYTF
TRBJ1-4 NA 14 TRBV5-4 CASSLGLGDEKLFF
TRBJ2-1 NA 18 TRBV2 CASRLREPSTPPYNEQFF
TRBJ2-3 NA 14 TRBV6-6 CASRTTGNTDTQYF
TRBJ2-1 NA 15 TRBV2 CASSEDPVSYNEQFF
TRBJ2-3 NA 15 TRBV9 CASSVSEGVADTQYF
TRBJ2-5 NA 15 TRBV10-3 CAISADRGTWETQYF
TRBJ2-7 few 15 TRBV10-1 CASSEGFSSIYEQYF
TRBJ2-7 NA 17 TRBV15 CATSRDQGDRGPGEQYF
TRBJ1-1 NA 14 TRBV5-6 CASTRTLRGAEAFF
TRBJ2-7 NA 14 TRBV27 CASSLSRDLHEQYF
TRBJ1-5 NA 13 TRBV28 CASSWGGQQPQHF
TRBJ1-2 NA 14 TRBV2 CASSPRQGGNGYTF
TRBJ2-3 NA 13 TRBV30 CAWSGGLGDTQYF
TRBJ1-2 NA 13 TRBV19 CASSLSRHYGYTF
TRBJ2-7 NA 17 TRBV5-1 CASSLALTSGVTSEQYF
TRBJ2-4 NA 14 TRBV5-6 CASSLWASKNIQYF
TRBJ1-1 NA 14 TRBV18 CASSPQGANTEAFF
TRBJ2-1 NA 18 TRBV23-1 CASSHRLAGGPSCNEQFF
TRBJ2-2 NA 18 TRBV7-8 CASSSLTSGRAKTGELFF
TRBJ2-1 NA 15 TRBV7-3 CASSLASGSPNEQFF
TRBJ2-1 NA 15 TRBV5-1 CASSLRAGLDNEQFF
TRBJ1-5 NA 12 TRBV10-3 CAISESNQPQHF
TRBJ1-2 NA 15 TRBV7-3 CASSLAGTSNYGYTF
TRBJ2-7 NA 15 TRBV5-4 CASSLSGRSSYEQYF
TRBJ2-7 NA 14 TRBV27 CASSTRGGSYEQYF
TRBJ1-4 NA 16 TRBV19 CASSNTDGPGGEKLFF
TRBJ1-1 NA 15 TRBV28 CASSSRGYFNTEAFF
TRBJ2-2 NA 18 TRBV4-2 CASSQEVGAGGPHGELFF
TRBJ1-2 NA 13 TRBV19 CASSIPTKNGYTF
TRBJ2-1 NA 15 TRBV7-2 CASSKRTGPGVEQFF